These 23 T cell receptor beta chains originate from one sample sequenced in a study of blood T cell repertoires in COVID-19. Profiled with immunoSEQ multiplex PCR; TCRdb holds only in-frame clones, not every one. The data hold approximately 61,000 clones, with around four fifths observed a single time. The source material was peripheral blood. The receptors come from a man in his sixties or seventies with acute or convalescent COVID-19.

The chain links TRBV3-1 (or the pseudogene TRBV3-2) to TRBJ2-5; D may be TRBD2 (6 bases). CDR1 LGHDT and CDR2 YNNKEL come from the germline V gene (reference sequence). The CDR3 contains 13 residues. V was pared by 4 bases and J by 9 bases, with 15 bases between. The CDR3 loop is CASSPTGAEAQYF. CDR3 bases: TGTGCCAGCAGCCCCACGGGAGCCGAGGCCCAGTACTTC.

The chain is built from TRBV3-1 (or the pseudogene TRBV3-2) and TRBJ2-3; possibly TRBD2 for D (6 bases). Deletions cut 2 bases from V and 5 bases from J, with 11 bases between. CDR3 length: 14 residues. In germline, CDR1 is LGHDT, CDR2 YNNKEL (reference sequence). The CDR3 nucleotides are TGTGCCAGCAGCCAAACCTTCGGGGGAGATACGCAGTATTTT. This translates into CASSQTFGGDTQYF.

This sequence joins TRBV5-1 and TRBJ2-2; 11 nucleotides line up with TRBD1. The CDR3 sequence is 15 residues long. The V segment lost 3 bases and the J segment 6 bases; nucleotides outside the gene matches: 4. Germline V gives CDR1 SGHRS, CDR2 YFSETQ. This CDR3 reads CASSSPGQGAGELFF. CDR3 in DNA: TGCGCCAGCAGCTCCCCGGGACAGGGGGCCGGGGAGCTGTTTTTT.

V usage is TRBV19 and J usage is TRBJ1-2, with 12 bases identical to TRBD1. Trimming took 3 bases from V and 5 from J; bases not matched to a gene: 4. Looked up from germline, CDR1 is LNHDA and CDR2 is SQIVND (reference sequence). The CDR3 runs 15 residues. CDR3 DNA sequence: TGTGCCAGTAGTATCGGGACAGGGGGCGCATATGGCTACACCTTC. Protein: CASSIGTGGAYGYTF. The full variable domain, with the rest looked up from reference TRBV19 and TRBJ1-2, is DGGITQSPKYLFRKEGQNVTLSCEQNLNHDAMYWYRQDPGQGLRLIYYSQIVNDFQKGDIAEGYSVSREKKESFPLTVTSAQKNPTAFYLCASSIGTGGAYGYTFGSGTRLTVV.

In nucleotides, the CDR3 is TGTGCCAGCAGCTTTTCAGGGGCTGGAAACACCATATATTTT. Its protein is CASSFSGAGNTIYF. The chain is built from TRBV5-6 and TRBJ1-3; D is perhaps TRBD1 (6 bases). CDR1 is SGHDT, CDR2 YYEEEE, per germline. The V end was cut by 2 bases, the J end by 2 bases, with 8 bases between. The CDR3 is made up of 14 amino acids. Full variable domain (rest looked up from reference TRBV5-6 and TRBJ1-3): DAGVTQSPTHLIKTRGQQVTLRCSPKSGHDTVSWYQQALGQGPQFIFQYYEEEERQRGNFPDRFSGHQFPNYSSELNVNALLLGDSALYLCASSFSGAGNTIYFGEGSWLTVV.

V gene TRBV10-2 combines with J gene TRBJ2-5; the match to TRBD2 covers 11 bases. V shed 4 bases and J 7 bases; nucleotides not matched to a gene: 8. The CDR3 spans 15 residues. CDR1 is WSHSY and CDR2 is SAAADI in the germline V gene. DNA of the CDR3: TGCGCCAGCAGTGGTACTAGCGGGGGTTCTGGGACCCAGTACTTC. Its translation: CASSGTSGGSGTQYF.

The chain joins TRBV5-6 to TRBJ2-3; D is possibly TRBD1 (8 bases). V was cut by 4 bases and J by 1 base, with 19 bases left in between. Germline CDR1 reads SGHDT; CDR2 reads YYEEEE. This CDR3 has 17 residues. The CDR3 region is CASSKQGGTPGTDTQYF. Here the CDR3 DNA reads TGTGCCAGCAGCAAACAGGGGGGGACTCCGGGCACAGATACGCAGTATTTT.

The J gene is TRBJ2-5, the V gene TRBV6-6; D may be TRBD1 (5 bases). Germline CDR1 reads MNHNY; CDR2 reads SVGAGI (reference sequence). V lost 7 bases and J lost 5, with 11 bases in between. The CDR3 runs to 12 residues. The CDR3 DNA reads TGTGCCAGCACCAGGACAAGGGAGACCCAGTACTTC. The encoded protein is CASTRTRETQYF.

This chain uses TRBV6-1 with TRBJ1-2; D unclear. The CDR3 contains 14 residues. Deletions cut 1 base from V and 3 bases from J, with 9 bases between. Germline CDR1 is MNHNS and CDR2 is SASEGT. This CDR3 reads CASSEEVADYGYTF. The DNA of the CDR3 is TGTGCCAGCAGTGAAGAAGTGGCGGACTATGGCTACACCTTC.

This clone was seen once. The CDR3 spells CAISVQLGTSGGTDTQYF. CDR3 bases: TGTGCCATCAGTGTCCAACTGGGGACTAGCGGGGGCACAGATACGCAGTATTTT. The chain has TRBV10-3 and TRBJ2-3, with 13 bases matching TRBD2. V shed 4 bases, J shed 1 base, and the junction held 8 bases outside the gene matches. The V gene's germline CDR1 is ENHRY and CDR2 SYGVKD. The CDR3 extends over 18 amino acids.

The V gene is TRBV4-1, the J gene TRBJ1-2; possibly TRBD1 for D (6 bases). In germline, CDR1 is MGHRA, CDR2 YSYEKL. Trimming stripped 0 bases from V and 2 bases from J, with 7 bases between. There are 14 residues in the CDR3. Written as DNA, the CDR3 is TGCGCCAGCAGCCAAGAAACAGGGAACTATGGCTACACCTTC. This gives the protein CASSQETGNYGYTF.

This chain's CDR3 is CASGLPGQPHDQPQHF. CDR3 coding DNA: TGTGCCAGCGGACTACCGGGACAGCCCCACGATCAGCCCCAGCATTTT. The rearrangement uses TRBV28 and TRBJ1-5, with 7 bases lining up with TRBD1. Losses at the gene ends were 8 bases for V and 5 bases for J; bases not matched to a gene: 15. The CDR3 has 16 amino acids. Germline V gene data show CDR1 as MDHEN and CDR2 as SYDVKM.

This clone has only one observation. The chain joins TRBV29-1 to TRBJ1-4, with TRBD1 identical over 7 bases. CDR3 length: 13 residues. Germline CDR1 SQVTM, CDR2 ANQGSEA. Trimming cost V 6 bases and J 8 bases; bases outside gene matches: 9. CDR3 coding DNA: TGCAGCGTCGGCAGGGGGTTGCAGGAAAAACTGTTTTTT. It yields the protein CSVGRGLQEKLFF.

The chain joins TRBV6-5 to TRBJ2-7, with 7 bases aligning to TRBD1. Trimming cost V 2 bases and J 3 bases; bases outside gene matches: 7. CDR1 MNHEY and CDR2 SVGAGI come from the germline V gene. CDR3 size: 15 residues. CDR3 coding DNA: TGTGCCAGCAGTTACAATCACAGGGGCGGCTACGAGCAGTACTTC. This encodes CASSYNHRGGYEQYF.

CDR3 sequence reads: CASSRTSELYEQYF. For the CDR3, the DNA is TGTGCCAGTAGTCGTACTAGCGAACTCTACGAGCAGTACTTC. The chain uses TRBV19 and TRBJ2-7; TRBD2 matches at 7 bases. The CDR3 spans 14 residues. Germline CDR1 LNHDA, CDR2 SQIVND (reference sequence). With 5 bases clipped from V and 3 bases from J, the junction kept 7 bases outside the gene matches.

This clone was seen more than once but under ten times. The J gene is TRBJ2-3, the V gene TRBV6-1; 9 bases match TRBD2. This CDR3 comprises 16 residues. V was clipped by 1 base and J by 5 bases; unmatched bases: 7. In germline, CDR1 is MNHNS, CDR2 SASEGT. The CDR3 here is CASSEGGGGVVDTQYF. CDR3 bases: TGTGCCAGCAGTGAAGGCGGCGGGGGGGTGGTAGATACGCAGTATTTT.

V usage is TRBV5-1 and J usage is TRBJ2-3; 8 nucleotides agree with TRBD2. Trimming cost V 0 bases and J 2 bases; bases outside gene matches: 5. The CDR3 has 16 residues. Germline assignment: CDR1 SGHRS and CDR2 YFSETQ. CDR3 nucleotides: TGCGCCAGCAGCTTGGGTAGTAGCGGGAACACAGATACGCAGTATTTT. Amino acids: CASSLGSSGNTDTQYF.

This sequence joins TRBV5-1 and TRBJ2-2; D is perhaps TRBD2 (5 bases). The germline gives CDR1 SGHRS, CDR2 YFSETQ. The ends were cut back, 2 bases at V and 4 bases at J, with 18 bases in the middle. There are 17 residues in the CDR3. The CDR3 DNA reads TGCGCCAGCAGCTTCGGGGTTACTGCCGCGGGCACCGGGGAGCTGTTTTTT. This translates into CASSFGVTAAGTGELFF.

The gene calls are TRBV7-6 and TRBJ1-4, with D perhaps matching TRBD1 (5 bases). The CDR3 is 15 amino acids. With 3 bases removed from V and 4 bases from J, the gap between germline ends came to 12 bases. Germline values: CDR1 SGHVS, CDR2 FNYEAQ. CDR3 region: CASSFSGGSNEKLFF. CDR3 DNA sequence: TGTGCCAGCAGCTTTAGCGGGGGTAGTAATGAAAAACTGTTTTTT.

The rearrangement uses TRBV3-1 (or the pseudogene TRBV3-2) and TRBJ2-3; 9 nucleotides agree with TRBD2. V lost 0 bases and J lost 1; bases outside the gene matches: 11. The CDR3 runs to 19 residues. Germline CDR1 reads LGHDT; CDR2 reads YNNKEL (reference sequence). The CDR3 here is CASSQEGGGGARRTDTQYF. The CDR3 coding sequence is TGTGCCAGCAGCCAAGAAGGCGGCGGGGGGGCGCGTCGCACAGATACGCAGTATTTT.

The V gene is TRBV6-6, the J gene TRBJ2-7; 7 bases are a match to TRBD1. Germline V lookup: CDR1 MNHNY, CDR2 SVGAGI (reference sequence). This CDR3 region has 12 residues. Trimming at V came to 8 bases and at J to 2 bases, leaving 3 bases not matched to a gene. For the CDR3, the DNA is TGTGCCAGCCGGACAGGACCCTACGAGCAGTACTTC. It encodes CASRTGPYEQYF.

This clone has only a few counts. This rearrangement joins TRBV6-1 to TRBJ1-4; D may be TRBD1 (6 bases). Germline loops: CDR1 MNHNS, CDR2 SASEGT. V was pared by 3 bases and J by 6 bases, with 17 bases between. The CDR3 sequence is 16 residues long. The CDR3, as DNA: TGTGCCAGCAGTGAGCGTCACAGGGCCTCGGATGAAAAACTGTTTTTT. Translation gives CASSERHRASDEKLFF.

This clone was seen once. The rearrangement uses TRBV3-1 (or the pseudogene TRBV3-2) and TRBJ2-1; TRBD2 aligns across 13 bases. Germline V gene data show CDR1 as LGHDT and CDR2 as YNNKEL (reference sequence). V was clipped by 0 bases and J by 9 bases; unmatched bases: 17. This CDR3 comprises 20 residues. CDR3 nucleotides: TGTGCCAGCAGCCAAGATGTGGGACTAGCGGGGCCAACGGGTGGGGGTGAGCAGTTCTTC. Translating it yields CASSQDVGLAGPTGGGEQFF.